This entry features one TCR beta chain sequence. Produced via immunoSEQ multiplex PCR; TCRdb's table is partial and in-frame only. The table lists about 2.4 million clones, 93% of them singletons. The CDR3 loop spans 14 amino acids. The V end was cut by 4 bases, the J end by 2 bases, with 12 bases between. Germline-derived CDR1 and CDR2 are SGHAT and FQDESV (reference sequence). This sample was included in a study of shared clonotypes between healthy human individuals. This chain uses TRBV11-1 with TRBJ2-7; possibly TRBD1 for D (6 bases). This clonotype was sampled from a man younger than 30 in good health. Some clones in this sample may be carry-over from other donors' samples. The sequencing input was naive CD4+ T cells from PBMCs. The subset here: CD45RA+ positively selected. The CDR3 spells CASSSTGFPYEQYF. The CDR3 DNA sequence: TGTGCCAGCAGCTCAACAGGGTTCCCCTACGAGCAGTACTTC.